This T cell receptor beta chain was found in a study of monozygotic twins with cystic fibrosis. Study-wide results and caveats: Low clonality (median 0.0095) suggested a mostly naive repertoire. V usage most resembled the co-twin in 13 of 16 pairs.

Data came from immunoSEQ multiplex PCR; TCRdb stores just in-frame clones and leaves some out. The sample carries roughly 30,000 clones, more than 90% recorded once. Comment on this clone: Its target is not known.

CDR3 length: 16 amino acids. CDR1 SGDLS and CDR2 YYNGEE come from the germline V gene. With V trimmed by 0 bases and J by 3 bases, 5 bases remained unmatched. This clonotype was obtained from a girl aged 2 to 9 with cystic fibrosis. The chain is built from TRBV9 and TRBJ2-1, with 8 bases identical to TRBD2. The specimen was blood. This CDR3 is CASSVGSGIYYNEQFF. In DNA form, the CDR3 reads TGTGCCAGCAGCGTAGGTAGCGGGATCTACTACAATGAGCAGTTCTTC. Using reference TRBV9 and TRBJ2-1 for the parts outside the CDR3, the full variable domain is DSGVTQTPKHLITATGQRVTLRCSPRSGDLSVYWYQQSLDQGLQFLIQYYNGEERAKGNILERFSAQQFPDLHSELNLSSLELGDSALYFCASSVGSGIYYNEQFFGPGTRLTVL.